The 12 T cell receptor beta chains in this list originate from one sample, sequenced in a study of preoperative IRX-2 immunotherapy in early breast cancer. Treatment specified: preoperative locoregional IRX-2 cytokine immunotherapy. This table comes from immunoSEQ multiplex PCR, and its TCRdb copy is limited to in-frame clones, with some not included. In the table there are thousands of clones, 65% to 85% of which are singletons. The sequences come from tumor tissue, collected after IRX-2 immunotherapy. The receptors originated from a human donor with breast cancer.

This clone is a singleton in its sample. This chain joins TRBV6-8 and TRBJ2-1; 8 nucleotides match TRBD1. The CDR3 is 14 residues long. Germline CDR1 reads MNHGY; CDR2 reads SAAAGT. After removal of 6 bases from V and 9 bases from J, the junction contained 10 bases not matched to a gene. In DNA, the CDR3 is TGTGCCAGCAGCGACGGACAGGGAGTGATTGAGCAGTTCTTC. Its protein is CASSDGQGVIEQFF.

The chain uses TRBV28 and TRBJ2-3; D gene uncertain. The CDR3 runs to 17 residues. V was clipped by 4 bases and J by 2 bases, with 19 bases between them. The germline gives CDR1 MDHEN, CDR2 SYDVKM. CDR3 DNA: TGTGCCAGCAGTTCCATGATACGTCTGGTTCACACAGATACGCAGTATTTT. Encoded protein: CASSSMIRLVHTDTQYF.

By frequency in the sample, this clone is large (0.1 to 1%). The chain links TRBV11-3 to TRBJ1-1, with D possibly being TRBD1 (5 bases). This CDR3 is 14 amino acids long. Trimming stripped 3 bases from V and 1 base from J, with 9 bases between. Germline V gene data show CDR1 as SGHNT and CDR2 as YENEEA. The CDR3 DNA reads as TGTGCCAGCAGCTTGGGGACGGGGAACACTGAAGCTTTCTTT. Translated: CASSLGTGNTEAFF.

This clone appeared a few times. The chain links TRBV18 to TRBJ2-1; D assignment may be TRBD1 or TRBD2 (6 bases each). V was cut by 1 base and J by 1 base, with 17 bases left in between. Germline V gene lookup returns CDR1 KGHSH and CDR2 LQKENI. The CDR3 sequence is 18 residues long. The chain's CDR3 is CASSPLNSRGQSYNEQFF. The CDR3 coding sequence is TGTGCCAGCTCACCACTCAATTCACGGGGGCAATCCTACAATGAGCAGTTCTTC.

The rearrangement links TRBV2 to TRBJ1-4, with TRBD1 matching over 7 bases. This CDR3 has 14 amino acids. J gave up 7 bases and V 7 bases, and 9 bases lay outside the gene matches. Germline V CDR1 and CDR2: SNHLY, FYNNEI. The CDR3 sequence is CASNSMTGSEKLFF. As DNA, the CDR3 is TGTGCCAGCAATTCGATGACAGGGAGTGAAAAACTGTTTTTT.

V gene TRBV11-3 combines with J gene TRBJ2-1; TRBD2 agrees at 12 bases. Per germline, CDR1 SGHNT and CDR2 YENEEA. There are 15 residues in the CDR3. V gave up 4 bases and J gave up 8 bases; unmatched junction bases: 6. Here the CDR3 DNA reads TGTGCCAGCAGCTCGACTAGCGGGGGTCTCTATGAGCAGTTCTTC. Protein sequence: CASSSTSGGLYEQFF.

The rearrangement joins TRBV11-3 to TRBJ2-7, with D tentatively TRBD1 or TRBD2 (5 bases each). Between the trimmed V and J ends, which lost 5 bases and 0 bases, there was a span of 14 bases. The CDR3 has 15 residues. The germline V gene encodes CDR1 SGHNT and CDR2 YENEEA. The CDR3 nucleotides read TGTGCCAGCAGCCAACCGGGACCAGGCTCCTACGAGCAGTACTTC. It encodes CASSQPGPGSYEQYF.

The genes are TRBV6-4 and TRBJ2-7; D is perhaps TRBD2 (6 bases). Germline CDR1 is MRHNA and CDR2 is SNTAGT. The V end was cut by 6 bases, the J end by 3 bases, with 15 bases between. CDR3 length: 14 residues. In nucleotides, the CDR3 is TGTGCCAGCAGCCCCGCGGGGATTGACTACGAGCAGTACTTC. Amino acids: CASSPAGIDYEQYF.

The chain recombines TRBV14 with TRBJ2-7; 11 bases map to TRBD2. There are 15 residues in the CDR3. In germline, CDR1 is SGHDN, CDR2 FVKESK. V shed 4 bases and J 4 bases; nucleotides not matched to a gene: 6. The CDR3 DNA sequence: TGTGCCAGCAGCCCCCGACTAGCGGGGAGATACGAGCAGTACTTC. It specifies CASSPRLAGRYEQYF.

The rearrangement uses TRBV22-1 and TRBJ1-6; whether TRBD1, the table's D call, matches the DNA was not checked. TRBV22-1 is termed a pseudogene. The CDR3 totals 12 residues. The CDR3 coding sequence is TGTGCCAGCAGGGTCCAAAATTCACCCCTCCACTTT. This codes for CASRVQNSPLHF.

V and J are TRBV5-1 and TRBJ1-3; 8 bases fit TRBD1. Germline V gene lookup returns CDR1 SGHRS and CDR2 YFSETQ. V shed 2 bases and J 3 bases; nucleotides not matched to a gene: 4. CDR3 length: 15 residues. The CDR3 reads CASSFDGTGGNTIYF. CDR3 DNA sequence: TGCGCCAGCAGCTTTGACGGGACAGGTGGAAACACCATATATTTT.

The rearrangement joins TRBV11-3 to TRBJ1-1, with 7 nucleotides matching TRBD1. Germline V gene sequence: CDR1 SGHNT, CDR2 YENEEA. V shed 1 base, J shed 1 base, and the junction held 6 bases outside the gene matches. There are 16 residues in the CDR3. The CDR3 region is CASSLGAGGGNTEAFF. The CDR3, as DNA: TGTGCCAGCAGCTTAGGCGCAGGGGGAGGGAACACTGAAGCTTTCTTT.